This T cell receptor (beta chain) came from a study of blood T cell repertoires in COVID-19 (dated by TCRdb to about 2020). Broadly, across the study: Samples from collaborators originated in the United States, Italy and Spain and spanned both the acute and convalescent phases of COVID-19. The material from the prospective study consisted of cDNA or gDNA derived from T cells, B-cell-depleted T cells, or PBMCs. Deeply sampled blood TCRbeta repertoires from subjects exposed to, actively infected with, or recovered from COVID-19 were included in the dataset. A freely available public database, intended as a resource for researchers studying the immune response to SARS-CoV-2, is where the repertoires were released. The samples were drawn from two sources: the first 160 participants of the ongoing ImmuneRACE study, and some 1,300 subjects contributed by 6 global collaborators. A de-identified subject ID, COVID-19 status, age in years and sex were almost always included in the sample metadata. Where HLA class I and class II types were available, the types were taken from metadata supplied by the sample provider, not from assay-based typing.

TCRbeta CDR3 regions were amplified from genomic DNA by means of the immunoSEQ Assay, a bias-controlled multiplex PCR. The source study handled its data this way. Nucleated cell counts per sample were estimated from amplification of reference gene primers within the assay. Sequence reads were collapsed and filtered to measure the absolute abundance of every unique TCRbeta CDR3 rearrangement. Productive Simpson clonality was computed per sample as the square root of Simpson's diversity index over productive rearrangements. TCRdb stores this immuneACCESS table with in-frame sequences only. Part of the clones is absent; in the studies checked, under half of the shortfall reflects unresolved V genes, and no reason is known for the rest. The D gene and trimming were derived from the DNA, and the V and J assignments and clone size from that table. This sample gives 75,000 to 100,000 clones in total; around nine tenths of them show up just once. The ten largest clones take up about 16% of the sample.

The research as a whole found: The amount of clinical and demographic metadata varied by source and participant and was provided uncurated.

Whole blood was collected in K2EDTA tubes by collaborating institutions according to the institutions' own protocols. For TCRbeta analysis, collaborators shipped samples in one of three forms: frozen whole blood, isolated PBMCs, or DNA extracted from either of those sample types. To note about this clone: What this receptor recognizes is not known. Base quality data are lacking; no much larger clone is found one base away.

The junction shows trimming of 10 bases on V and 7 bases on J, and the gene matches do not reach 7 bases of it. The germline V gene gives CDR1 as MDHEN and CDR2 as SYDVKM. The CDR3 covers 13 residues, taking in both the cysteine and the phenylalanine. Solely the CDR3 DNA is kept, with 39 bases framed from the first base. The sequenced material came from peripheral blood. The sequence is built from TRBV28 and TRBJ1-5; TRBD1 lines up with 10 middle nucleotides. The sequence derives from a human donor in a cohort sampled during active COVID-19. At the DNA level, the sequence is TGTGCCACCTCTGGACAGGGGGGACAGCCCCAGCATTTT. This codes for CATSGQGGQPQHF.